This T cell receptor beta chain stems from a study of esophageal squamous cell carcinoma under preoperative chemotherapy. Broader study findings: Peripheral T cells migrating into the tumor appeared to partly supply post-treatment tumor-infiltrating lymphocytes. Chemotherapy was followed by significantly higher TCR diversity in peripheral T cells only, not tumor-infiltrating lymphocytes. Clonal contraction, more than amplification, hit abundant clones after paclitaxel-nedaplatin.

In TCRdb, the PCR reads were re-called with MiXCR into one record per CDR3 protein. Seen here are about 6,600 distinct CDR3 sequences, under 35% observed once, and the top ten hold around 14%. The germline gives CDR1 SGHTA, CDR2 FQGNSA. There are 13 residues in the CDR3. Deletions cut 5 bases from V and 3 bases from J, with 10 bases between. Noted time point: before preoperative PTX-NDP chemotherapy. Ten or more counts support this clonotype. Its cognate antigen is unknown. V gene TRBV7-2 combines with J gene TRBJ1-1; D is undetermined. The sample was taken from a patient given preoperative chemotherapy. This sequence was found in a human donor with esophageal squamous cell carcinoma. The donor label of this sample is uncertain. In nucleotides, the CDR3 is TGTGCCAGCAGCCCGGTCTCCTACACTGAAGCTTTCTTT. Amino acid sequence: CASSPVSYTEAFF.